These 21 T cell receptor beta chains share one sample of origin, sequenced in a study of blood T cells in healthy people across ages. Combining a sample-barcoded 5' primer with a J-beta primer mix, a second PCR ran for roughly 6 to 11 cycles. MiXCR, applied by TCRdb to the 5' RACE reads, yields one record per CDR3 protein. Of 1.5 million to 2 million distinct CDR3 sequences in the sample, 49% were seen once. Material for sequencing was blood. The receptors shown here come from a woman aged 40 to 55 in good health.

This clonotype was recorded at least ten times. The chain joins TRBV4-2 to TRBJ2-7; 8 positions match TRBD2. The junction had 6 bases not matched to a gene; V was cut back by 4 bases and J by 4 bases. Germline assignment: CDR1 LGHNA and CDR2 YNFKEQ. This CDR3 has 14 amino acids. CDR3 nucleotides: TGTGCCAGCAGCCCCGGACTAGCTACTTACGAGCAGTACTTC. Translated: CASSPGLATYEQYF.

The V gene is TRBV3-1, the J gene TRBJ2-1; tentatively, D is TRBD2 (6 bases). Germline V lookup: CDR1 LGHDT, CDR2 YNNKEL (reference sequence). This CDR3 has 12 residues. Trimming took off 1 base at V and 10 bases at J, with 8 bases between the two ends. The CDR3 DNA sequence: TGTGCCAGCAGCCAAGTTACTAGCGAGCAGTTCTTC. This encodes CASSQVTSEQFF.

This clonotype was found a few times. This sequence joins TRBV20-1 and TRBJ2-7; a possible D gene is TRBD1 (5 bases). This CDR3 has 11 amino acids. CDR1 and CDR2 from the germline V gene are DFQATT and SNEGSKA (reference sequence). Trimming shortened V by 6 bases and J by 6 bases, and 12 bases separated the two germline ends. CDR3 in amino acids: CSATEVAEQYF. The CDR3 DNA reads as TGCAGTGCGACAGAAGTCGCCGAGCAGTACTTC.

Only a few counts were recorded for this clonotype. The gene calls are TRBV5-1 and TRBJ2-7, with a tentative D call TRBD1 (6 bases). With 4 bases removed from V and 2 bases from J, the gap between germline ends came to 16 bases. The length of the CDR3 is 15 residues. Germline CDR1 SGHRS, CDR2 YFSETQ. The CDR3 here is CASSHTWDNTYEQYF. The CDR3 DNA follows: TGCGCCAGCAGCCATACCTGGGACAACACCTACGAGCAGTACTTC.

The chain recombines TRBV27 with TRBJ1-2; the D is unclear. The CDR3 is 12 residues long. Germline CDR1 is MNHEY and CDR2 is SMNVEV (reference sequence). V lost 9 bases and J lost 7, with 15 bases in between. CDR3: CASTNGDAGYTF. CDR3 DNA sequence: TGTGCCAGTACCAATGGGGATGCTGGCTACACCTTC.

Here the CDR3 reads CASSQGGGGEDTQYF. The CDR3 DNA reads TGCGCCAGCAGCCAAGGAGGAGGGGGCGAAGATACGCAGTATTTT. V gene TRBV4-3 combines with J gene TRBJ2-3; D might be TRBD1 (7 bases). Germline CDR1 reads LGHNA; CDR2 reads YSLEER. Trimming cost V 1 base and J 5 bases, with 13 bases left between them. The CDR3 contains 15 residues.

The gene calls are TRBV4-1 and TRBJ2-2; D ambiguous. V lost 4 bases and J lost 0, with 15 bases in between. Germline V gives CDR1 MGHRA, CDR2 YSYEKL. This CDR3 is built from 17 residues. The CDR3, as DNA: TGCGCCAGCAGCCCGGCTAAGGCAGGCTCGAACACCGGGGAGCTGTTTTTT. Its protein is CASSPAKAGSNTGELFF.

This clonotype came up a few times. The chain links TRBV20-1 to TRBJ2-5; D may be TRBD2 (6 bases). There are 13 residues in the CDR3. V was pared by 7 bases and J by 1 base, with 13 bases between. The germline V gene has CDR1 DFQATT and CDR2 SNEGSKA (reference sequence). CDR3 loop: CSGWVGGQETQYF. The DNA of the CDR3 is TGCAGTGGGTGGGTGGGGGGCCAAGAGACCCAGTACTTC.

This sequence joins TRBV25-1 and TRBJ2-5; D possibly uses TRBD1 or TRBD2 (5 bases each). The V gene's germline CDR1 is MGHDK and CDR2 SYGVNS. V shed 3 bases and J shed 6 bases, with 8 bases lying between them. This CDR3 is built from 12 residues. CDR3 amino acids: CASSEGVQTQYF. CDR3 nucleotide sequence: TGTGCCAGCAGTGAGGGGGTGCAGACCCAGTACTTC.

This chain uses TRBV16 with TRBJ1-1, with D unresolved. Between the trimmed V and J ends, which lost 1 base and 6 bases, there was a span of 6 bases. In germline, CDR1 is KGHSY, CDR2 FQNENV. This CDR3 region has 12 residues. CDR3 DNA: TGTGCCAGCAGCCAATTAAGCGCTGAAGCTTTCTTT. Translation: CASSQLSAEAFF.

This clonotype has more than one count but fewer than ten. This sequence joins TRBV7-8 and TRBJ2-5; D is unclear. V was clipped by 5 bases and J by 2 bases, with 12 bases between them. CDR3 length equals 14 residues. In germline, CDR1 is SGHVS, CDR2 FQNEAQ. CDR3 sequence (DNA): TGTGCCAGCAGCCCAGATCCAACTCAAGAGACCCAGTACTTC. Amino acids: CASSPDPTQETQYF.

This chain joins TRBV29-1 and TRBJ2-1; D is perhaps TRBD2 (5 bases). Germline V lookup: CDR1 SQVTM, CDR2 ANQGSEA. V lost 7 bases to trimming and J lost 8 bases, with 24 bases between them. CDR3 size: 15 residues. The CDR3 region is CSGYVVSAGTDEQFF. The CDR3 DNA reads as TGCAGCGGCTACGTCGTTAGTGCGGGTACGGATGAGCAGTTCTTC.

V usage is TRBV27 and J usage is TRBJ2-1; 10 bases map to TRBD1. The V gene's germline CDR1 is MNHEY and CDR2 SMNVEV (reference sequence). V lost 1 base and J lost 2; bases outside the gene matches: 2. The length of the CDR3 is 16 residues. The CDR3 sequence: CASSLWTGGPYNEQFF. DNA for the CDR3: TGTGCCAGCAGTTTATGGACAGGGGGTCCCTACAATGAGCAGTTCTTC.

The sample holds many counts of this clonotype. The CDR3 here is CASSPGTGSNQPQHF. Written as DNA, the CDR3 is TGTGCCAGCAGTCCCGGGACAGGGAGTAATCAGCCCCAGCATTTT. This chain joins TRBV6-2 or TRBV6-3 and TRBJ1-5; 9 bases are a match to TRBD1. CDR3 size: 15 residues. V lost 5 bases to trimming and J lost 4 bases; unmatched junction nucleotides: 6. In germline, CDR1 is MNHEY, CDR2 SVGEGT.

This clonotype was counted only a few times. This chain links TRBV7-2 with TRBJ1-2; TRBD1 is a possible D gene (6 bases). This CDR3 comprises 14 residues. Germline V gene lookup returns CDR1 SGHTA and CDR2 FQGNSA. V lost 5 bases to trimming and J lost 3 bases, with 13 bases between them. The CDR3 spells CASSVQGRDYGYTF. The CDR3 nucleotides are TGTGCCAGCAGCGTCCAGGGGCGGGACTATGGCTACACCTTC.

This clonotype was counted between two and nine times. This chain's CDR3 is CASSQGQSSNQPQHF. The CDR3 region has the DNA TGTGCCAGCAGCCAGGGGCAGAGTAGCAATCAGCCCCAGCATTTT. V and J are TRBV4-2 and TRBJ1-5; the D gene is possibly TRBD1 (5 bases). Trimming left V 3 bases short and J 0 bases short, with 9 bases between. This CDR3 spans 15 amino acids. CDR1 and CDR2 (germline): LGHNA, YNFKEQ.

The rearrangement uses TRBV28 and TRBJ2-3; TRBD1 might be the D (6 bases). Gene TRBJ1-5 matches the end of the DNA better, so the J call may be wrong. The CDR3 covers 17 residues. Looked up from germline, CDR1 is MDHEN and CDR2 is SYDVKM. The CDR3 region has the DNA TGTGCCAGCAGTTTGATCGGACAGCTTCACAACACAGATACGCAGCATTTT. Its translation is CASSLIGQLHNTDTQHF.

The chain has TRBV29-1 and TRBJ2-5; 8 nucleotides line up with TRBD2. CDR1 and CDR2 (germline): SQVTM, ANQGSEA. V lost 0 bases and J lost 1; bases outside the gene matches: 7. There are 16 residues in the CDR3. CDR3 DNA: TGCAGCGTTGAAGATCCCTCGGGAGGGATCCAAGAGACCCAGTACTTC. This translates into CSVEDPSGGIQETQYF.

This clonotype is a singleton in its sample. The chain recombines TRBV2 with TRBJ1-5, with 9 bases that match TRBD1. The CDR3 contains 15 residues. With V trimmed by 6 bases and J by 2 bases, 5 bases remained unmatched. Germline-derived CDR1 and CDR2 are SNHLY and FYNNEI. DNA of the CDR3: TGTGCCAGCAGGACGGGACAGGGAGGCAATCAGCCCCAGCATTTT. Translating it yields CASRTGQGGNQPQHF.

The CDR3 nucleotides read TGTGCCAGCAGCTTAGAGAAGCGGGGGGCCACAGATACGCAGTATTTT. Its translation is CASSLEKRGATDTQYF. The chain couples TRBV7-9 to TRBJ2-3; 9 bases line up with TRBD2. The CDR3 is 16 residues long. V shed 1 base and J 2 bases; nucleotides not matched to a gene: 4. Germline V gene lookup returns CDR1 SEHNR and CDR2 FQNEAQ (reference sequence).

In its sample, this clonotype was seen a few times. V usage is TRBV28 and J usage is TRBJ1-2; D perhaps matches TRBD1 (5 bases). Germline loops: CDR1 MDHEN, CDR2 SYDVKM. V was trimmed by 7 bases and J by 7 bases, leaving 16 bases between them. This CDR3 contains 13 residues. The CDR3 DNA is TGTGCCAGCAAGCTAGGCGAGGGGCCTGGCTACACCTTC. Its protein is CASKLGEGPGYTF.